A single sample is the source of the 8 T cell receptor beta chains below, sequenced in a study of T cell responses to AZD1222 COVID-19 vaccine. TCRdb keeps only in-frame clones here, not all; method: immunoSEQ multiplex PCR. The sample lists some 100,000 clones, approximately 89% occurring once. Material: peripheral blood, obtained on day 0 of MenACWY control vaccination. The receptors stem from an adult in good health.

V usage is TRBV29-1 and J usage is TRBJ2-2; 12 bases match TRBD1. The germline gives CDR1 SQVTM, CDR2 ANQGSEA. CDR3 length: 19 residues. Germline trimming cut 4 bases from V and 5 bases from J; bases unmatched to any gene: 17. DNA for the CDR3: TGCAGCGTTGCCGGGACAGGGGGCAATAAGCCATCGGTAACCGGGGAGCTGTTTTTT. Translation gives CSVAGTGGNKPSVTGELFF.

J is TRBJ1-4 and V is TRBV6-2 or TRBV6-3; the match to TRBD1 covers 7 bases. V lost 5 bases and J lost 5; bases outside the gene matches: 8. This CDR3 spans 15 amino acids. CDR1 and CDR2 from the germline V gene are MNHEY and SVGEGT. The CDR3 is CASSINLGQNEKLFF. In nucleotides, the CDR3 is TGTGCCAGCAGTATAAATCTGGGACAGAATGAAAAACTGTTTTTT.

This clone was found a few times. The chain links TRBV5-1 to TRBJ2-1; D is unresolved. The V end lost 0 bases, the J end lost 15 bases, and 16 bases lay between the germline ends. This CDR3 region has 13 residues. The germline CDR1 and CDR2 sequences are SGHRS and YFSETQ. As DNA, the CDR3 is TGCGCCAGCAGCTTGGTTCCCACCACTCCATTGTTCTTC. Translation gives CASSLVPTTPLFF.

This clone has at least ten counts. The chain combines TRBV6-5 with TRBJ1-3; 7 bases are a match to TRBD1. Germline V gives CDR1 MNHEY, CDR2 SVGAGI. CDR3 length: 15 amino acids. Trimming cost V 2 bases and J 2 bases; bases outside gene matches: 3. DNA for the CDR3: TGTGCCAGCAGTTACGACAGGGACCCTGGAAACACCATATATTTT. This sequence encodes CASSYDRDPGNTIYF.

The rearrangement links TRBV5-1 to TRBJ1-1, with D possibly being TRBD1 (5 bases). V was pared by 2 bases and J by 3 bases, with 11 bases between. Germline-derived CDR1 and CDR2 are SGHRS and YFSETQ. The CDR3 contains 14 residues. CDR3 region: CASSFGGADTEAFF. The CDR3 DNA is TGCGCCAGCAGCTTTGGAGGGGCTGACACTGAAGCTTTCTTT.

The rearrangement joins TRBV10-3 to TRBJ1-3, with D tentatively TRBD1 (5 bases). Trimming removed 4 bases at V and 2 bases at J, with 12 bases between. Germline-derived CDR1 and CDR2 are ENHRY and SYGVKD. This CDR3 region has 15 residues. The CDR3 spells CAISGSGTPGNTIYF. CDR3 sequence (DNA): TGTGCCATCAGTGGATCAGGGACTCCTGGAAACACCATATATTTT.

This clone was found a few times. The gene calls are TRBV15 and TRBJ1-5; unclear D gene. Germline V gene data show CDR1 as LNHNV and CDR2 as YYDKDF (reference sequence). Deletions cut 4 bases from V and 5 bases from J, with 12 bases between. The CDR3 runs to 14 residues. The CDR3 DNA sequence: TGTGCCACCAGCATCCCCGGGAGGCATCAGCCCCAGCATTTT. The encoded protein is CATSIPGRHQPQHF.

V is TRBV5-1 and J is TRBJ2-7, with a weak D call TRBD1 (6 bases). In germline, CDR1 is SGHRS, CDR2 YFSETQ. The V end was cut by 3 bases, the J end by 2 bases, with 9 bases between. The CDR3 runs to 13 residues. CDR3 region: CASSWDKTYEQYF. CDR3 sequence (DNA): TGCGCCAGCAGCTGGGACAAAACCTACGAGCAGTACTTC.